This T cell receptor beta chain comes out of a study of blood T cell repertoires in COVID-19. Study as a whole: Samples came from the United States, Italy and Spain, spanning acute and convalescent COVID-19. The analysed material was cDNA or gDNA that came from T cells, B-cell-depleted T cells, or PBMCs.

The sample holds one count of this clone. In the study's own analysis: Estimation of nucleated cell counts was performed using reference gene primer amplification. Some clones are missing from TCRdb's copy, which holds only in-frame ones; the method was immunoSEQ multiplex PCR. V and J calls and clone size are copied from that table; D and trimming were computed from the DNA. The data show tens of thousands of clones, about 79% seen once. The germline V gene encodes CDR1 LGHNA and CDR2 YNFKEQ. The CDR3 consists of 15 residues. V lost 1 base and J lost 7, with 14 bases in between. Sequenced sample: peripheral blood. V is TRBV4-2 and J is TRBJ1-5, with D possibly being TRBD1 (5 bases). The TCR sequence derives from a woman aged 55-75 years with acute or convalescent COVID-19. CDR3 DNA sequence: TGTGCCAGCAGCCAAGCGGCTGGGCAGGGACAGCCCCAGCATTTT. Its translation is CASSQAAGQGQPQHF.